This T cell receptor beta chain was captured in a study of T-cell reconstitution after alpha-beta-depleted transplantation in children. Unique molecular identifiers were incorporated when the TCRbeta library was constructed. MiXCR was run by TCRdb on the PCR reads, yielding one entry per CDR3 protein. The repertoire includes a few hundred thousand distinct CDR3 sequences, 9.5% to 13% of them detected once, and over 6% sits in the top ten. Many counts were recorded for this clonotype. As yet, its antigen is unknown. Study-wide points: Surviving recipient T cells and thymic progenitors accounted for the high day-60 TCRbeta diversity observed in some patients. Once a year had passed after transplant, T-cell counts and diversity came mostly from newly produced T cells. As was reported, about two months after transplant, alpha-beta T cells came from several hundred expanded graft clones.

The germline CDR1 and CDR2 sequences are SGDLS and YYNGEE. There are 14 residues in the CDR3. V shed 7 bases, J shed 0 bases, and the junction held 4 bases outside the gene matches. The chain employs TRBV9 and TRBJ2-1, with 7 positions matching TRBD1. The source material was PBMCs, sampled before TCRalphabeta/CD19-depleted stem cell transplant. The sequence was collected from a boy less than two years old with acute myeloid leukemia, due to receive a stem cell transplant. The chain's CDR3 is CASGGQYSYNEQFF. CDR3 coding DNA: TGTGCCAGCGGGGGACAGTACTCCTACAATGAGCAGTTCTTC.